The 2 T cell receptor beta chains below come from one sample, sequenced in a study of control samples from healthy donors and cancer patients. The protocol was immunoSEQ multiplex PCR, while the TCRdb copy is restricted to in-frame clones and leaves out a portion. The sample has tens of thousands of clones; roughly 93% are singletons. Sequenced sample: PBMCs. The receptors shown here come from a woman in her thirties or forties with lung cancer.

As regards this clone: At one boundary the junction diverges from the germline segment, which might be a read error. The chain is built from TRBV4-1 and TRBJ1-5, with D possibly TRBD1 on 5 matching bases. Germline V CDR1 and CDR2: MGHRA, YSYEKL. This CDR3 region has 15 residues. CDR3 sequence: CASSTPGPPNQPQHF. CDR3 DNA: TGCGCTAGCAGCACCCCGGGACCTCCGAATCAGCCCCAGCATTTT.

V is TRBV9 and J is TRBJ2-1; D is unclear. CDR3 length equals 14 residues. Trimming removed 2 bases from V and 8 bases from J, with 14 bases in between. Germline-derived CDR1 and CDR2 are SGDLS and YYNGEE. Here the CDR3 reads CASSVGQNTYEQFF. The DNA for the CDR3 is TGTGCCAGCAGCGTCGGCCAAAACACCTATGAGCAGTTCTTC.